Listed here is a single T cell receptor (beta chain). Its antigen is as yet unknown. Documented treatment: roughly 10-day PBMC culture with coronavirus spike peptide pools or control peptides (ViraFEST assay). The sample belongs to a study of vaccination and CD4 T cells after COVID-19. An Oncomine TCR Beta short-read assay was used to sequence the DNA from cultured CD4+ T cells. TCRdb itself ran the PCR reads through MiXCR, one entry per CDR3 protein. The table lists about 19,000 distinct CDR3 sequences, roughly 48% of them singletons. This CDR3 contains 13 residues. V lost 3 bases and J lost 6, with 9 bases in between.

The source material was CD4+ T cells from blood, cultured in vitro, sampled before SARS-CoV-2 vaccination. This sequence was found in a human donor who had recovered from COVID-19. The chain links TRBV12-3 or TRBV12-4 to TRBJ2-1; D gene unclear. Written as DNA, the CDR3 is TGTGCCAGCAGTTTTTCTTCGAGCAATGAGCAGTTCTTC. Protein product: CASSFSSSNEQFF.